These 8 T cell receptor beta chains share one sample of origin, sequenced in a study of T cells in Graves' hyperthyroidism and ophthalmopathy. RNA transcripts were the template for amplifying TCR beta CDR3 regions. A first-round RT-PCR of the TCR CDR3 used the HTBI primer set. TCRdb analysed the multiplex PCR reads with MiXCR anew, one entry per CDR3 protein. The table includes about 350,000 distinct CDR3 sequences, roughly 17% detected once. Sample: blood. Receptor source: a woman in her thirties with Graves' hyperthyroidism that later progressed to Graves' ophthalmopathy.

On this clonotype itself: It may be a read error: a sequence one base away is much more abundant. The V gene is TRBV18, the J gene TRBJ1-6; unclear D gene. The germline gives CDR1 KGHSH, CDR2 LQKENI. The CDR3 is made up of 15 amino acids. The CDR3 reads CVSSLASGRNSPLHF. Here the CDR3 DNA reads TGTGTCAGCTCACTTGCGTCGGGAAGGAATTCACCCCTCCACTTT.

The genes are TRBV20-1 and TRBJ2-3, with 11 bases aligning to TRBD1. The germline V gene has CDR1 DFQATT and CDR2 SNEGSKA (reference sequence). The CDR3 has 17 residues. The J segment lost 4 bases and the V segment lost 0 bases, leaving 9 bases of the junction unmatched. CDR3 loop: CSARDPWDRGKADTQYF. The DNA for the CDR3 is TGCAGTGCTAGAGATCCCTGGGACAGGGGGAAAGCAGATACGCAGTATTTT.

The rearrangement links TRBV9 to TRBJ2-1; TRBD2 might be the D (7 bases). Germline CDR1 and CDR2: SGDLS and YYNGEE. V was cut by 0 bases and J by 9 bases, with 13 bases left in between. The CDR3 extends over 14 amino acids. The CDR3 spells CASSVVGGAGEQFF. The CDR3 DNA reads TGTGCCAGCAGCGTAGTTGGGGGGGCGGGTGAGCAGTTCTTC.

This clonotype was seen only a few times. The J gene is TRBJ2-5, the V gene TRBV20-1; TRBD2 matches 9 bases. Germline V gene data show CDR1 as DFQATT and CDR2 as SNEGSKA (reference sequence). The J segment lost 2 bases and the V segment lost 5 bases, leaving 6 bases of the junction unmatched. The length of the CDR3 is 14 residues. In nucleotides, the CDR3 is TGCAGTGCTTATCGCGGGGGGGCGCAAGAGACCCAGTACTTC. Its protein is CSAYRGGAQETQYF.

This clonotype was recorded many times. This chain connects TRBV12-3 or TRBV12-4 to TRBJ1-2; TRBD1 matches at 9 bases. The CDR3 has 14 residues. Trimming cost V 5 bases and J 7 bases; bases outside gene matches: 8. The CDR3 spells CASSTGTGNRGYTF. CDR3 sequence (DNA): TGTGCCAGCAGTACCGGGACAGGGAATCGTGGCTACACCTTC.

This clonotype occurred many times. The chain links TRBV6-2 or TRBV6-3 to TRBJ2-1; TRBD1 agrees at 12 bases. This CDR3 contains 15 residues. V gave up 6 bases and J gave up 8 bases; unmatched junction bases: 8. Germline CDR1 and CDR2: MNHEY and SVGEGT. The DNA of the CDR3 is TGTGCCAGCAGCCCCGGGACAGGGGGCGGCGATGAGCAGTTCTTC. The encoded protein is CASSPGTGGGDEQFF.

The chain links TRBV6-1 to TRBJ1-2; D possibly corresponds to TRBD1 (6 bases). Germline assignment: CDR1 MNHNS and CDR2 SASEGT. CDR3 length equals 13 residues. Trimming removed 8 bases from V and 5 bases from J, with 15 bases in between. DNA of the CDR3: TGTGCCAGCTACACAGGGTTACAGTATGGCTACACCTTC. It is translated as CASYTGLQYGYTF.

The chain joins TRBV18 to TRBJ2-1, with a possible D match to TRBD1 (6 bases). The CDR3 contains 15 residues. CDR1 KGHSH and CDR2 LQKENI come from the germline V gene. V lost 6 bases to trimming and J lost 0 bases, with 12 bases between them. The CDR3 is CASSSGQNSYNEQFF. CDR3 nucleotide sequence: TGTGCCAGCTCCTCGGGACAAAACTCCTACAATGAGCAGTTCTTC.